Each of the 30 T cell receptor beta chains below was sequenced from the same sample in a study of blood T cell repertoires in COVID-19. Sequencing used immunoSEQ multiplex PCR; TCRdb keeps in-frame clones, though not all of them. The table records roughly 70,000 clones, 86% of them present only once. The source material was peripheral blood. These TCRs come from a man aged 50 to 59 with active COVID-19.

This rearrangement joins TRBV19 to TRBJ2-1; TRBD2 aligns across 11 bases. CDR1 is LNHDA and CDR2 is SQIVND in the germline V gene (reference sequence). V shed 3 bases and J 8 bases; nucleotides not matched to a gene: 3. This CDR3 comprises 14 residues. The CDR3 sequence: CASSIQLAGDEQFF. DNA of the CDR3: TGTGCCAGTAGTATTCAACTAGCGGGAGATGAGCAGTTCTTC.

V usage is TRBV9 and J usage is TRBJ1-4; D not certain. This CDR3 has 14 residues. Deletions cut 2 bases from V and 4 bases from J, with 9 bases between. Per the germline V gene, CDR1 is SGDLS and CDR2 is YYNGEE. This CDR3 reads CASSVSYINEKLFF. DNA of the CDR3: TGTGCCAGCAGCGTCTCTTACATTAATGAAAAACTGTTTTTT. The whole variable domain, filled in from reference TRBV9 and TRBJ1-4, reads DSGVTQTPKHLITATGQRVTLRCSPRSGDLSVYWYQQSLDQGLQFLIQYYNGEERAKGNILERFSAQQFPDLHSELNLSSLELGDSALYFCASSVSYINEKLFFGSGTQLSVL.

The rearrangement links TRBV7-3 to TRBJ2-7; 12 bases are a match to TRBD1. The ends lost 5 bases at V and 5 bases at J; junction bases unmatched: 7. The CDR3 is 15 amino acids. Germline CDR1 reads SGHTA; CDR2 reads FQGTGA. The CDR3 sequence: CASSDSGTGGDEQYF. As DNA, the CDR3 is TGTGCCAGCAGCGACTCTGGGACAGGGGGCGACGAGCAGTACTTC.

V gene TRBV7-2 combines with J gene TRBJ2-5; the D gene is possibly TRBD1 (5 bases). Trimming shortened V by 0 bases and J by 7 bases, and 15 bases separated the two germline ends. CDR1 and CDR2 from the germline V gene are SGHTA and FQGNSA. The CDR3 runs 15 residues. CDR3 protein: CASSLAETAKGTQYF. The CDR3, as DNA: TGTGCCAGCAGCTTAGCAGAGACAGCCAAGGGGACCCAGTACTTC.

The gene calls are TRBV15 and TRBJ1-2, with 7 positions matching TRBD1. This CDR3 has 17 amino acids. The junction had 13 bases not matched to a gene; V was cut back by 3 bases and J by 3 bases. Per the germline V gene, CDR1 is LNHNV and CDR2 is YYDKDF (reference sequence). CDR3 bases: TGTGCCACCAGCAGCTACAGGGGTCTCCTAGAGGACTATGGCTACACCTTC. It translates to CATSSYRGLLEDYGYTF.

This chain links TRBV24-1 with TRBJ1-4; tentatively, D is TRBD1 (5 bases). The ends were cut back, 6 bases at V and 7 bases at J, with 8 bases in the middle. This CDR3 is 12 amino acids long. Germline CDR1 KGHDR, CDR2 SFDVKD. CDR3 sequence reads: CATSYDSEKLFF. DNA of the CDR3: TGTGCCACCAGTTACGACAGTGAAAAACTGTTTTTT.

V usage is TRBV11-1 and J usage is TRBJ2-2; TRBD2 might be the D (6 bases). Germline-derived CDR1 and CDR2 are SGHAT and FQDESV (reference sequence). Trimming pared 2 bases from V and 6 bases from J, leaving 13 bases between. This CDR3 has 15 residues. CDR3 loop: CASSLLRELSGELFF. In nucleotides, the CDR3 is TGTGCCAGCAGCTTATTGCGGGAATTATCCGGGGAGCTGTTTTTT.

This clone was seen more than once but under ten times. This chain connects TRBV14 to TRBJ2-7; D possibly corresponds to TRBD1 (7 bases). V dropped 0 bases and J dropped 4 bases, with 16 bases sitting between them. The germline V gene encodes CDR1 SGHDN and CDR2 FVKESK. The CDR3 length is 16 residues. For the CDR3, the DNA is TGTGCCAGCAGCCAAGACCACGGAGGGGGCAGGTACGAGCAGTACTTC. Encoded protein: CASSQDHGGGRYEQYF.

This clone was seen just once. This rearrangement joins TRBV6-2 or TRBV6-3 to TRBJ2-7; no reliable D call. The CDR3 is made up of 14 amino acids. The V gene's germline CDR1 is MNHEY and CDR2 SVGEGT. Trimming cost V 4 bases and J 1 base, with 11 bases left between them. The CDR3 protein is CASSSPGQSYEQYF. In DNA form, the CDR3 reads TGTGCCAGCAGTTCCCCTGGCCAGTCCTACGAGCAGTACTTC.

The V call is TRBV10-3, the J call TRBJ2-3; D gene uncertain. This CDR3 region has 12 residues. The V end was cut by 5 bases, the J end by 5 bases, with 8 bases between. Looked up from germline, CDR1 is ENHRY and CDR2 is SYGVKD. The CDR3 loop reads CAISTTEDTQYF. DNA of the CDR3: TGTGCCATCAGTACAACAGAAGATACGCAGTATTTT.

CDR3 residues: CASSDGQGGQYF. CDR3 nucleotides: TGTGCCAGTAGTGACGGACAGGGGGGCCAGTACTTC. The chain is built from TRBV19 and TRBJ2-5; TRBD1 agrees at 10 bases. Germline trimming cut 5 bases from V and 10 bases from J; bases unmatched to any gene: 4. Per germline, CDR1 LNHDA and CDR2 SQIVND (reference sequence). CDR3 length: 12 amino acids.

V and J are TRBV28 and TRBJ1-5; D call uncertain. The CDR3 runs 12 residues. Per the germline V gene, CDR1 is MDHEN and CDR2 is SYDVKM. V gave up 7 bases and J gave up 2 bases, with 6 bases separating them. The CDR3 region has the DNA TGTGCCAGCACCCAGGGCAATCAGCCCCAGCATTTT. Translation gives CASTQGNQPQHF.

This sequence joins TRBV5-1 and TRBJ2-2; D may be TRBD2 (5 bases). The ends were cut back, 3 bases at V and 7 bases at J, with 16 bases in the middle. The germline V gene encodes CDR1 SGHRS and CDR2 YFSETQ. This CDR3 contains 15 residues. CDR3 protein: CASSSEASISGELFF. In DNA form, the CDR3 reads TGCGCCAGCAGCTCGGAGGCTAGCATTAGCGGGGAGCTGTTTTTT.

The genes are TRBV7-3 and TRBJ1-1; no firm D call. Germline loops: CDR1 SGHTA, CDR2 FQGTGA. Trimming cost V 5 bases and J 2 bases, with 18 bases left between them. This CDR3 has 16 residues. CDR3 amino acids: CASSATTGNTNTEAFF. The CDR3 region has the DNA TGTGCCAGCAGCGCAACAACCGGGAACACTAACACTGAAGCTTTCTTT.

The DNA of the CDR3 is TGCGCCAGCAGCTCCCGACTAGCGGGAGGAGGAGATACGCAGTATTTT. Its translation: CASSSRLAGGGDTQYF. The chain links TRBV4-1 to TRBJ2-3; 13 bases map to TRBD2. Germline V gene data show CDR1 as MGHRA and CDR2 as YSYEKL. CDR3 size: 16 residues. V shed 5 bases, J shed 5 bases, and the junction held 7 bases outside the gene matches.

This clone was seen once. V and J are TRBV19 and TRBJ1-3; weak D call: TRBD1 (6 bases). The germline CDR1 and CDR2 sequences are LNHDA and SQIVND (reference sequence). V dropped 10 bases and J dropped 0 bases, with 16 bases sitting between them. CDR3 length equals 15 residues. CDR3 region: CATTGTTYSGNTIYF. CDR3 coding DNA: TGTGCCACCACCGGGACAACTTACTCTGGAAACACCATATATTTT.

V and J are TRBV7-2 and TRBJ2-2; 11 positions agree with TRBD2. This CDR3 has 16 amino acids. CDR1 and CDR2 from the germline V gene are SGHTA and FQGNSA. Unmatched junction bases numbered 7, after V lost 5 bases and J lost 5 bases. The CDR3 region is CASSTVAGGLTGELFF. In nucleotides, the CDR3 is TGTGCCAGCAGCACAGTAGCGGGGGGGCTTACCGGGGAGCTGTTTTTT.

The rearrangement links TRBV6-5 to TRBJ1-5, with a weak D call TRBD1 (6 bases). V lost 4 bases and J 5 bases, leaving 12 bases between the germline ends. Germline V lookup: CDR1 MNHEY, CDR2 SVGAGI. CDR3 length: 14 amino acids. The CDR3 sequence: CASSFSQGYQPQHF. Written as DNA, the CDR3 is TGTGCCAGCAGTTTTTCCCAGGGGTATCAGCCCCAGCATTTT.

This rearrangement joins TRBV4-1 to TRBJ2-7, with 10 bases that match TRBD2. V lost 0 bases, J lost 3 bases, and 5 bases stayed unmatched. Germline loops: CDR1 MGHRA, CDR2 YSYEKL. This CDR3 is built from 16 residues. CDR3 nucleotide sequence: TGCGCCAGCAGCCAAGAAGTAACTAGCGGGGTCTACGAGCAGTACTTC. Protein: CASSQEVTSGVYEQYF.

This clone was seen once. The V and J genes are TRBV5-1 and TRBJ2-7, with D tentatively TRBD1 (6 bases). The V end lost 1 base, the J end lost 1 base, and 12 bases lay between the germline ends. This CDR3 is 15 amino acids long. From germline, CDR1 is SGHRS and CDR2 YFSETQ. This chain's CDR3 is CASSLRPGVSYEQYF. Here the CDR3 DNA reads TGCGCCAGCAGCTTGAGGCCAGGGGTATCCTACGAGCAGTACTTC.

This clone has just a few counts. The J gene is TRBJ2-5, the V gene TRBV18; D remains unclear. Germline-derived CDR1 and CDR2 are KGHSH and LQKENI. CDR3 length: 13 amino acids. V was clipped by 8 bases and J by 5 bases, with 15 bases between them. CDR3 sequence reads: CASVEFFAETQYF. CDR3 in DNA: TGTGCCAGCGTGGAGTTTTTCGCGGAGACCCAGTACTTC.

The V call is TRBV11-2, the J call TRBJ1-3; perhaps TRBD1 as D (6 bases). Germline CDR1 is SGHAT and CDR2 is FQNNGV. V gave up 4 bases and J gave up 0 bases, with 10 bases separating them. CDR3 size: 15 residues. CDR3 nucleotide sequence: TGTGCCAGCAGCTGGGGGCAGCGCTCTGGAAACACCATATATTTT. Its translation is CASSWGQRSGNTIYF. The whole variable domain, filled in from reference TRBV11-2 and TRBJ1-3, reads EAGVAQSPRYKIIEKRQSVAFWCNPISGHATLYWYQQILGQGPKLLIQFQNNGVVDDSQLPKDRFSAERLKGVDSTLKIQPAKLEDSAVYLCASSWGQRSGNTIYFGEGSWLTVV.

This clone was picked up one time. The gene calls are TRBV4-1 and TRBJ2-7; 10 bases are shared with TRBD1. The V gene end was trimmed by 1 base and the J gene end by 6 bases; junction bases not matched to a gene: 6. CDR3 size: 15 residues. CDR1 is MGHRA, CDR2 YSYEKL, per germline. Here the CDR3 DNA reads TGCGCCAGCAGCCAAGTTCCAAGGGACAGGGGCGAGCAGTACTTC. Its translation is CASSQVPRDRGEQYF.

The chain joins TRBV11-3 to TRBJ2-7; maybe TRBD2 (5 bases). The CDR3 contains 14 residues. The V and J ends lost 3 bases and 5 bases respectively, with 14 bases between them. In germline, CDR1 is SGHNT, CDR2 YENEEA. In DNA form, the CDR3 reads TGTGCCAGCAGCTTCCCTAGCAAGGCGGACGAGCAGTACTTC. It is translated as CASSFPSKADEQYF.

This clone was detected only once. The rearrangement joins TRBV6-5 to TRBJ1-4, with D maybe TRBD1 (6 bases). The V gene's germline CDR1 is MNHEY and CDR2 SVGAGI. With 6 bases removed from V and 5 bases from J, the gap between germline ends came to 13 bases. The CDR3 has 14 amino acids. Here the CDR3 DNA reads TGTGCCAGCAGGCAGGGGTCCACCAATGAAAAACTGTTTTTT. Its translation: CASRQGSTNEKLFF.

J is TRBJ2-7 and V is TRBV28; no clear D gene. The CDR3 extends over 12 amino acids. The V end was cut by 3 bases, the J end by 3 bases, with 6 bases between. CDR1 is MDHEN and CDR2 is SYDVKM in the germline V gene. The chain's CDR3 is CASSLTYYEQYF. CDR3 coding DNA: TGTGCCAGCAGTTTGACTTACTACGAGCAGTACTTC.

V usage is TRBV6-5 and J usage is TRBJ1-6, with D perhaps matching TRBD1 (6 bases). Germline V CDR1 and CDR2: MNHEY, SVGAGI. Between the trimmed V and J ends, which lost 4 bases and 6 bases, there was a span of 13 bases. CDR3 length: 15 residues. CDR3 protein: CASSLRQDLNSPLHF. The DNA of the CDR3 is TGTGCCAGCAGTTTGCGACAGGACCTTAATTCACCCCTCCACTTT.

V usage is TRBV11-2 and J usage is TRBJ1-2; no clear D gene. The germline V gene has CDR1 SGHAT and CDR2 FQNNGV. The CDR3 has 14 amino acids. With 5 bases removed from V and 4 bases from J, the gap between germline ends came to 14 bases. The CDR3 reads CASSPLRGGYGYTF. The CDR3 nucleotides are TGTGCCAGCAGCCCCCTCCGCGGCGGCTATGGCTACACCTTC.

The chain employs TRBV18 and TRBJ1-1, with D unresolved. V was clipped by 3 bases and J by 5 bases, with 7 bases between them. Germline V CDR1 and CDR2: KGHSH, LQKENI. CDR3 size: 12 residues. The CDR3 reads CASSPQTTEAFF. The CDR3 nucleotides read TGTGCCAGCTCACCGCAAACTACTGAAGCTTTCTTT. The variable domain in full, completed from reference TRBV18 and TRBJ1-1, reads NAGVMQNPRHLVRRRGQEARLRCSPMKGHSHVYWYRQLPEEGLKFMVYLQKENIIDESGMPKERFSAEFPKEGPSILRIQQVVRGDSAAYFCASSPQTTEAFFGQGTRLTVV.

The rearrangement uses TRBV30 and TRBJ2-1, with TRBD2 matching over 8 bases. The CDR3 length is 15 residues. The germline CDR1 and CDR2 sequences are GTSNPN and SVGIG (reference sequence). The J segment lost 3 bases and the V segment lost 3 bases, leaving 7 bases of the junction unmatched. The CDR3, as DNA: TGTGCCTGGAGGATGACTAGCGTCGGCTACAATGAGCAGTTCTTC. Its protein is CAWRMTSVGYNEQFF.